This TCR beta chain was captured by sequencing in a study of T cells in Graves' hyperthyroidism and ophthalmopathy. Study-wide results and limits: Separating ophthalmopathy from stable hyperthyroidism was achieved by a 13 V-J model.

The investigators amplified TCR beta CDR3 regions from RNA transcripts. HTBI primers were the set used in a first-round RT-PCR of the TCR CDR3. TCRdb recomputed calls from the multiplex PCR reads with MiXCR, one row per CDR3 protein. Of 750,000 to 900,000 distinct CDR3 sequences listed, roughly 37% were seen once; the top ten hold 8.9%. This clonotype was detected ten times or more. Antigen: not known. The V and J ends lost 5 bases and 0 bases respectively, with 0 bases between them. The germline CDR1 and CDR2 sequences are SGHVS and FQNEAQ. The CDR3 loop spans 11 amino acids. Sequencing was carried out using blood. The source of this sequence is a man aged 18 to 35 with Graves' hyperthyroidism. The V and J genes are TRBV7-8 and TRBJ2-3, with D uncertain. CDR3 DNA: TGTGCCAGCAGCAGCACAGATACGCAGTATTTT. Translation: CASSSTDTQYF. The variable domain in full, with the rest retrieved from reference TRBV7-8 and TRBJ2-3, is GAGVSQSPRYKVAKRGQDVALRCDPISGHVSLFWYQQALGQGPEFLTYFQNEAQLDKSGLPSDRFFAERPEGSVSTLKIQRTQQEDSAVYLCASSSTDTQYFGPGTRLTVL.